This T cell receptor (beta chain) stems from a study of blood T cell repertoires in COVID-19. The CDR3 extends over 15 amino acids. V lost 0 bases and J lost 8; bases outside the gene matches: 5. Per the germline V gene, CDR1 is MGHRA and CDR2 is YSYEKL. Study processing details: Using reference gene primer amplification, nucleated cell counts were estimated. Only in-frame clones appear in the TCRdb table, and some are missing; sequencing was by immunoSEQ multiplex PCR. Clonal size and the V and J genes are those of that table, whereas D and trimming came from the DNA. The data hold about 320,000 clones, with around 88% observed a single time.

This chain joins TRBV4-1 and TRBJ1-4, with 8 bases fitting TRBD1. The TCR comes from a woman in her twenties or thirties with COVID-19, enrolled during active disease. The specimen sequenced was peripheral blood. The CDR3 DNA reads as TGCGCCAGCAGCCAAGAGGACAGGGCTGGGGAAAAACTGTTTTTT. Protein sequence: CASSQEDRAGEKLFF.